The entry that follows covers one T cell receptor (beta chain) sequence. Two nested PCRs, approximately 16 and 10 cycles, amplified TCRalpha and TCRbeta cDNA. Following a re-call of the 5' RACE reads, TCRdb has one entry per CDR3 protein and lacks DNA. This table holds around 97,000 distinct CDR3 sequences. This record belongs to a study of monozygotic twins with inflammatory bowel disease. Unsorted whole blood yielded the total RNA, with T cells left unselected. The sample taken for sequencing was blood. This clonotype was sampled from a human donor with ulcerative colitis or Crohn's disease, or a healthy co-twin of an affected twin (not recorded which).

CDR3 loop: CASSPGLAGGIHYEQYF. The rearrangement uses TRBV11-2 and TRBJ2-7; TCRdb's assignment of TRBD2 cannot be checked, as there is no DNA. The length of the CDR3 is 17 residues. CDR1 is SGHAT, CDR2 FQNNGV, per germline.